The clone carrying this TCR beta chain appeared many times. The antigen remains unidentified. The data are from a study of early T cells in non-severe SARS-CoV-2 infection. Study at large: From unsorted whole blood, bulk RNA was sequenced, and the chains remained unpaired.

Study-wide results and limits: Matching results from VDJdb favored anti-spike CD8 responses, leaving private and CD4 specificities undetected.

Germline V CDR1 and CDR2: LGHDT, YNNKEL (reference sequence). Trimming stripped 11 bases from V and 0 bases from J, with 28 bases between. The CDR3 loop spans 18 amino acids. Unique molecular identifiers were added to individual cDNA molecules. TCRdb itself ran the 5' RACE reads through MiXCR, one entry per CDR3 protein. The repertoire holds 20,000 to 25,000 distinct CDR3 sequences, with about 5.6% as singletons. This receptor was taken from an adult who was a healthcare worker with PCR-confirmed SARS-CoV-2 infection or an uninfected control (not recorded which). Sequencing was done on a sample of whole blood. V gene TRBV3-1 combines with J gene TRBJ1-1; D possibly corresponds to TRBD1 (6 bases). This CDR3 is CAANPRGGPTNMNTEAFF. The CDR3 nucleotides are TGTGCCGCCAACCCACGGGGGGGCCCTACTAACATGAACACTGAAGCTTTCTTT.